A single T cell receptor (beta chain) is shown here with its context. This clone was counted between two and nine times. Its antigen is currently not known. It has no much larger one-base neighbor in the sample; base qualities were not kept. The cohort was made up of roughly 670 healthy bone marrow donors. At the time of sampling, all cohort members were nominally healthy, though unrecorded immune exposures were likely present. The donor was CMV seronegative and was included in the group of under 450 seronegative cohort members. Each donor provided a peripheral blood sample, and peripheral blood mononuclear cells were used for TCR beta sequencing. Genomic DNA extraction from the blood cell samples was performed with the Qiagen DNeasy Blood Extraction Kit. This specimen comes from a study of cytomegalovirus exposure and HLA in healthy donors (dated by TCRdb to 2016 to 2017). The study in broad terms: An earlier analysis of about 560 of the donors reported 250 to 300 Gb of sequence data and 95 million to 130 million unique TCR beta sequences obtained from about 179 million T cells. To decide whether each TCR beta V gene segment behaved as functional or pseudogenic, an earlier analysis of some 600 of the donors relied on high-throughput TCR beta sequencing. A later genetic analysis took genome-wide SNP genotypes for 398 of the 666 donors and used that subset as a discovery cohort. Among roughly 370 genotyped donors of the cohort, an average of approximately 240,000 unique TCR beta nucleotide sequences were sequenced per donor, roughly 18% of them non-productive. HLA typing included class I and class II loci at four-digit resolution. In a later analysis, previously published TCR beta repertoires from roughly 710 donors were re-analyzed and high-resolution HLA genotyping was added so that TCR occurrence patterns could be studied. The study aimed to test whether signatures of past pathogen exposure could be identified by cataloging public T cell receptors. Donor age, sex, ethnicity and CMV serostatus were collected together with the repertoire data. The later analysis used no new phenotypic data to find candidate immune exposures, relying instead on TCR beta sequences and their occurrence across donors. All discovery cohort repertoires had been generated using a single sequencing platform. Among the roughly 410 genotyped donors, around 81% belonged to the genetic ancestry cluster associated with self-reported Caucasian donors. A handful of DR-DQ haplotypes were handled as single units for association and clustering because linkage in the cohort was strong. Using immunosequencing, the study profiled T cell repertoires from 550 to 750 subjects and related those repertoires to cytomegalovirus serostatus. A separate validation cohort of roughly 130 different subjects was used in addition to the approximately 670-subject first cohort. The study combined high-throughput TCR immunosequencing, statistical association of individual TCRs with disease status, and machine learning to predict cytomegalovirus infection status. The number of donors typed differed by locus, with roughly 629-640 for A, B, C, DRB1 and DQB1, around 500 for DQA1, nearly 610 for DPA1, and approximately 470 for DPB1. An early release covering 550 to 650 HLA-typed donors comprised around 300 gigabases of sequencing data and roughly 85 million unique TCR sequences. Broader findings and caveats from the paper: A later analysis found that HLA-associated TCR beta chains were more clonally expanded and had lower generation probabilities than equally common non-associated chains. When HLA alleles, especially DR and DQ, strongly co-occurred, attributing TCR associations to individual alleles was difficult. The 87-base-pair reads could not distinguish some IMGT-functional V segments, including TRBV6-2 and TRBV6-3, so those segments were excluded. V-gene and J-gene trimming of TCR beta chains was associated with a missense DCLRE1C variant in a later genetic analysis, and the association was replicated in an independent cohort. While some public TCRs were present in many individuals, most TCR sequences turned up only very rarely across donors. Most CMV-associated TCR beta chains appeared to be HLA-restricted in a later analysis, and the HLA associations seemed to be driven largely by CMV exposure. Only TCR beta chains were sequenced in this cohort, and the absence of alpha or paired-chain data limited detectable features. The presence/absence analyses assumed that sequencing depth was roughly uniform across donors, and that assumption may not be true. According to the authors, the approach could potentially be generalized to other disease states and immunological phenotypes. In a later genetic analysis, fewer N-insertions in productive TCRs were reported among donors in an Asian-associated ancestry cluster than the roughly 700-donor mean. For the cohort, immune exposure information was limited to CMV serostatus. In an earlier analysis of some 540 of the donors, most TCR beta V segments appeared in productive rearrangements about 87% or about 30% of the time, broadly matching IMGT annotations. In both the original and validation cohorts, the classifier was reported to diagnose cytomegalovirus status with high specificity and sensitivity. In a later analysis, several top co-occurrence clusters were reported to appear linked to parvovirus B19, influenza, CMV and Epstein-Barr virus. A cluster of highly shared sequence variants was judged likely to be a technical artifact of the sequencing pipeline. A further reported finding was that TCR beta sequences accurately predicted the HLA-A and HLA-B alleles for most subjects in the first cohort. Specific HLA alleles were associated with 15,000 to 20,000 TCR beta sequences at a false discovery rate of 0.05 in a later analysis. In the study, around 150 TCR beta chains were listed as associated with cytomegalovirus. Because counts were too low, roughly 16 rarely observed V segments, including chromosome 9 orphons, were excluded from the earlier analysis of 500 to 700 of the donors. According to a later analysis, TCR association rates differed among HLA loci, with DRB1 alleles showing the most associated TCRs and HLA-C alleles showing the fewest. Linkage disequilibrium might explain the correlated functional status among segregating V segments, but an unknown experimental factor could not be excluded. A few of the identified cytomegalovirus-associated TCR beta chains were confirmed in vitro to be specific for cytomegalovirus antigens. HLA typing was unavailable for some donors at each locus, so association tests used only the typed subset.

Trimming at the junction amounts to 1 base on V and 10 bases on J, and the germline ends lie 8 bases apart. As encoded in the germline V gene, CDR1 is SGHTS while CDR2 is YDEGEE. The CDR3 holds 11 amino acids from the cysteine to the phenylalanine. Only CDR3 DNA is held: 33 bases, read in frame from base 1. Libraries were made using the immunoSEQ multiplex PCR assay. The multiplex PCR relied on a mix of 60 forward primers for TCR Vbeta segments and 13 reverse primers for TCR Jbeta segments. The CDR3 region of rearranged TCR beta genes was amplified from genomic DNA with a multiplex PCR assay. The amplified TCR beta libraries were sequenced on the Illumina HiSeq System as 87-base-pair reads. Per the original workflow: In a later analysis, tens of millions of unique TCR beta chains were counted across the roughly 610 repertoires, and about 10 million of these chains were shared by at least two donors. A nearest-neighbor algorithm error-corrected the raw reads and collapsed the reads into unique sequences, merging closely related sequences to remove PCR and sequencing errors. CDR3 sequences were aligned to IMGT reference sequences to assign V, D and J gene segments. For a sequence to be retained, at least a six-nucleotide match to both a V gene segment and a J gene segment was required. Rearrangements were called productive when the CDR3 lacked stop codons and stayed in frame with V and J; all others were non-productive. CDR3 was defined according to IMGT convention as the region running from the second conserved V-encoded cysteine to the conserved J-encoded phenylalanine. The earlier analysis of 587 of the donors excluded sequences that lacked an unambiguous match to a single V gene segment. An earlier analysis of around 600 of the donors classified V segments as functional when productive rearrangements were above 56.7% and as segregating when the standard deviation between donors was above 5%. A statistical classification framework was developed to diagnose cytomegalovirus status using the catalog of TCR beta chain sequences. A later analysis assigned V and J genes by comparing TCR nucleotide sequences with IMGT/GENE-DB human TR gene sequences. The TCRdist pipeline was used in a later analysis to assign CDR3 sequences and most-parsimonious VDJ recombination scenarios. In a later analysis, every TCR beta chain was defined by the combination of its CDR3 amino acid sequence and its V-gene family, and reads without a unique V-gene family were dropped. As a way to deal with suspected cross-contamination and a sequencing artifact, a later analysis dropped 450 to 600 nucleotide sequences that were highly shared and had low generation probability. In a later analysis, a clonal expansion index was calculated for each public chain from normalized within-repertoire ranks of inferred template counts. Generation probabilities in a later analysis came from a VDJ recombination model fitted to out-of-frame rearrangements, and those results were checked against IGoR. In a later analysis, hypergeometric tests were used to score TCR-TCR, TCR-HLA and TCR-CMV co-occurrence, with a repertoire-size bias correction applied to TCR pairs. In a later analysis, false discovery rates were estimated by permuting HLA or CMV assignments 20 times. A later analysis grouped co-occurring TCRs with DBSCAN, adding TCRdist sequence similarity when clustering within HLA-allele-positive subsets. Co-occurrence clustering excluded repertoires with fewer than 30,000 or more than 120,000 public chains, plus five with anomalous nucleotide sharing. TCRdb retrieved this table from immuneACCESS and kept in-frame rearrangements only. Not all clones are present; in checked studies, unresolved V genes account for under half, and no reason is known for the remainder. The D gene and trimming were derived from the DNA, and the V and J assignments and clone size from that table. This sample lists roughly 120,000 clones; over 8% were detected once. Of the sample, about 3% is held by the ten largest clones.

The material sequenced was PBMCs. The TCR comes from a man aged 25 to 40 in good health and CMV-seronegative. The sequence links TRBV5-8 to TRBJ1-1; no D segment can be confidently identified. The CDR3 here reads CASSLIQRAFF. The sequence in DNA is TGTGCCAGCAGCTTGATTCAGCGAGCTTTCTTT. Full variable domain (CDR3 extended with the reference TRBV5-8 and TRBJ1-1 proteins): EAGVTQSPTHLIKTRGQQATLRCSPISGHTSVYWYQQALGLGLQFLLWYDEGEERNRGNFPPRFSGRQFPNYSSELNVNALELEDSALYLCASSLIQRAFFGQGTRLTVV.